The clone carrying this TCR beta chain was seen many times. Its antigen is still unknown. Not enrolled were patients with uncontrolled infection, other autoimmune disease, pregnancy or lactation. The source of the sample is a study of T cells in Graves' hyperthyroidism and ophthalmopathy. General study points: Most thyroid clonotypes expanded above 0.001 were also detected in blood.

Template material for amplifying TCR beta CDR3 regions consisted of RNA transcripts. HTBI primers were the set used in a first-round RT-PCR of the TCR CDR3. TCRdb ran MiXCR on the multiplex PCR reads and lists one entry per CDR3 protein. The table records approximately 510,000 distinct CDR3 sequences, about 45% of them present only once. V lost 3 bases, J lost 5 bases, and 16 bases lay in between. Germline V gene lookup returns CDR1 DFQATT and CDR2 SNEGSKA (reference sequence). The CDR3 extends over 14 amino acids. Sequencing was carried out using peripheral blood or thyroid tissue (not recorded which). The J gene is TRBJ1-1, the V gene TRBV20-1, with D perhaps TRBD1 (6 bases). The receptor was derived from an adult woman with Graves' disease, either hyperthyroidism or ophthalmopathy (not recorded which). CDR3 in amino acids: CSASMGAWETEAFF. The CDR3 nucleotides read TGCAGTGCTAGTATGGGGGCTTGGGAGACTGAAGCTTTCTTT.